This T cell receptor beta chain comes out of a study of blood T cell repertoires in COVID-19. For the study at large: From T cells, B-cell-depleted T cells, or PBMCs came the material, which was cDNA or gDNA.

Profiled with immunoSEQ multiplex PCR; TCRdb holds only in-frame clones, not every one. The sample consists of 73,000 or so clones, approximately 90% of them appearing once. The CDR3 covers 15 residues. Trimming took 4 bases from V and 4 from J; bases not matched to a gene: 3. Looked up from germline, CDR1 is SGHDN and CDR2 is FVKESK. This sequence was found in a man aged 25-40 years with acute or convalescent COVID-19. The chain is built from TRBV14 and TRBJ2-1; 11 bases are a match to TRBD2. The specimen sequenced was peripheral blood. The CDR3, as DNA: TGTGCCAGCAGCCCAGGGACTAGCGGATACAATGAGCAGTTCTTC. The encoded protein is CASSPGTSGYNEQFF.